The clone carrying this TCR beta chain was counted a single time. TCRdb's copy holds only in-frame clones and misses some; the assay was immunoSEQ multiplex PCR. Found here are hundreds of thousands of clones, more than 70% of them singletons; the top ten hold approximately 0.0097%. The CDR3 spans 16 residues. V shed 1 base and J 2 bases; nucleotides not matched to a gene: 7. Germline CDR1 and CDR2: SGHVS and FQNEAQ. These data come from a study of shared T cell receptors in the human thymus. These data were also reused for a study on human thymus T cells. That report adds: The thymus was resected at corrective cardiac surgery. V and J gene usage appeared biased in thymic and blood repertoires. Related work found strong thymic repertoire overlap between unrelated individuals.

The rearrangement uses TRBV7-8 and TRBJ2-5, with 7 bases identical to TRBD2. This TCR was recovered from a boy younger than two with a congenital heart defect. Input material: thymocytes. CDR3 protein: CASSLEGAGEQETQYF. The CDR3 nucleotides read TGTGCCAGCAGCTTAGAAGGTGCGGGAGAACAAGAGACCCAGTACTTC. Based on the CDR3 plus reference TRBV7-8 and TRBJ2-5, the full variable domain is GAGVSQSPRYKVAKRGQDVALRCDPISGHVSLFWYQQALGQGPEFLTYFQNEAQLDKSGLPSDRFFAERPEGSVSTLKIQRTQQEDSAVYLCASSLEGAGEQETQYFGPGTRLLVL.